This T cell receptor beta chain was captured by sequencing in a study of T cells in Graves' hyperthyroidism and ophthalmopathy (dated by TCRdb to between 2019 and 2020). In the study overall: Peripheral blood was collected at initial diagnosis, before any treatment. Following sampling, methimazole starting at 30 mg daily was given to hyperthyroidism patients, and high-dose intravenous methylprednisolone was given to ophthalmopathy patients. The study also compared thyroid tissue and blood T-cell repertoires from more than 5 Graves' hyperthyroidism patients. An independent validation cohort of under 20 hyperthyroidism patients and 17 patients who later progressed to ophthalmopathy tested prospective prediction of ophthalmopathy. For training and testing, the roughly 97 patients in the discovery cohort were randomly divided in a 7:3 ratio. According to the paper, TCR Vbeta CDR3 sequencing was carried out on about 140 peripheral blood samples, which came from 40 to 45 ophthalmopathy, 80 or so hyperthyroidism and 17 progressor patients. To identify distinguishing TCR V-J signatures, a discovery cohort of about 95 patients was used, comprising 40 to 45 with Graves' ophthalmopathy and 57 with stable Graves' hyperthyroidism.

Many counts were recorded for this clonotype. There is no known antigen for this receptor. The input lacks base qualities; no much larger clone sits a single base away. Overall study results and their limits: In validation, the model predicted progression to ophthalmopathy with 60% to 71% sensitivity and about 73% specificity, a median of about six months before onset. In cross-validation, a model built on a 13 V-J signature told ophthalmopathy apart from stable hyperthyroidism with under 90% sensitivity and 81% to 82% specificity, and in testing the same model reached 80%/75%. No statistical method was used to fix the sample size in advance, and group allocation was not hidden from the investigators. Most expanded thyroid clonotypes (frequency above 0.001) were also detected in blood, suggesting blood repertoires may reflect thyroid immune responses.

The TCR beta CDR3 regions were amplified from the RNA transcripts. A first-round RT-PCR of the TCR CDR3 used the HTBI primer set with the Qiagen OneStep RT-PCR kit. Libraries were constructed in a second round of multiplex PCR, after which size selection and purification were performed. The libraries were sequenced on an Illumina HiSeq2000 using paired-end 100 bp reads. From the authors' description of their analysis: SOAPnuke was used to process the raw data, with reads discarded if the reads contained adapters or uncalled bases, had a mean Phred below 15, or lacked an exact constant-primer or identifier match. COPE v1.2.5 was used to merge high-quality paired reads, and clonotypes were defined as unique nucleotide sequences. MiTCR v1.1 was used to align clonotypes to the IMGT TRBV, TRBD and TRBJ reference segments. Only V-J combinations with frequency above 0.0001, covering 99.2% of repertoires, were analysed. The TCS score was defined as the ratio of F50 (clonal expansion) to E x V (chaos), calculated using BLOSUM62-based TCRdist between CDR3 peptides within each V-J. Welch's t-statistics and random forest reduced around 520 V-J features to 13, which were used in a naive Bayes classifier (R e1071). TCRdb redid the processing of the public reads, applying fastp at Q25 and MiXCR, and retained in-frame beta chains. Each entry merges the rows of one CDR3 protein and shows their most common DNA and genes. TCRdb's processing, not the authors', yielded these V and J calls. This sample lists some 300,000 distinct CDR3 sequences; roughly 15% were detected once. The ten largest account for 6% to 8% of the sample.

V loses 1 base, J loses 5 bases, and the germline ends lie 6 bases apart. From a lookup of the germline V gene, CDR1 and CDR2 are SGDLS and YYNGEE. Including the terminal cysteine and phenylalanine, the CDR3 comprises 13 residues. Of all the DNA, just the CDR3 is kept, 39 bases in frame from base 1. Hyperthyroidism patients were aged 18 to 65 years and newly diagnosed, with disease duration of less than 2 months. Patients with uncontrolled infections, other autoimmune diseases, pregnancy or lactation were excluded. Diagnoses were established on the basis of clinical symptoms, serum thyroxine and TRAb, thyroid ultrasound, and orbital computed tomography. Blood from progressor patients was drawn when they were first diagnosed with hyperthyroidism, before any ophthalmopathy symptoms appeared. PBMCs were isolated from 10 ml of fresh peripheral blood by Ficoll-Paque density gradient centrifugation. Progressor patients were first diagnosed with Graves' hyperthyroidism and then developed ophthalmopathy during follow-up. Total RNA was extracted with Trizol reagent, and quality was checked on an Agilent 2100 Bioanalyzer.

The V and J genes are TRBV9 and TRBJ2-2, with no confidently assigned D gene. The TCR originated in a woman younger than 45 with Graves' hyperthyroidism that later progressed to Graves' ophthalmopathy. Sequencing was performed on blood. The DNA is TGTGCCAGCAGCGTAATGGGGACCGGGGAGCTGTTTTTT. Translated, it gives CASSVMGTGELFF.